Presented here are 28 T cell receptor delta chains from one specimen sequenced in a study of gamma-delta T cells after stem cell transplantation. TCRdb re-processed the RT-PCR reads via CATT. The sample lists about 11,000 delta-chain clones, around 42% seen once, with around 3% in the top ten. The sequenced material came from gamma-delta T cells. Source of these receptors: a human donor. It is not recorded whose cells these are; they may come from a transplant donor.

J is TRDJ1 and V is TRDV3; D is ambiguous. The CDR3 loop spans 14 amino acids. Germline CDR1 reads TVYSNPD; CDR2 reads GDNSRS (reference sequence). The chain's CDR3 is CASSLGVYTDKLIF. CDR3 in DNA: TGTGCTTCTAGCTTGGGTGTTTACACCGATAAACTCATCTTT.

There are a few counts of this clone. This chain uses TRDV1 with TRDJ1, with 7 bases matching TRDD2. Germline CDR1 is TSWWSYY and CDR2 is QGS. The CDR3 covers 18 residues. V lost 1 base to trimming and J lost 11 bases; unmatched junction nucleotides: 22. For the CDR3, the DNA is TGTGCTCTTGGGGAACCCTATCCCTTCCTCGCTCGAAGTCGGGCTCTCATCTTT. This codes for CALGEPYPFLARSRALIF.

The sample holds a few counts of this clone. The rearrangement joins TRDV2 to TRDJ1; TRDD3 agrees at 8 bases. The CDR3 covers 18 residues. Per germline, CDR1 GEAIGNYY and CDR2 EKD. With V trimmed by 0 bases and J by 0 bases, 11 bases remained unmatched. The chain's CDR3 is CACDTGTGGLKYTDKLIF. The CDR3 DNA sequence: TGTGCCTGTGACACCGGAACTGGGGGCTTAAAATACACCGATAAACTCATCTTT.

The chain carries TRDV1 and TRDJ1, with 12 positions matching TRDD3. Trimming took 1 base from V and 2 from J; bases not matched to a gene: 17. This CDR3 comprises 21 residues. Germline CDR1 and CDR2: TSWWSYY and QGS. The DNA of the CDR3 is TGTGCTCTTGGGGAACGCTGGGACCACTCCTCTGGGGGATACGCTACCGATAAACTCATCTTT. As protein: CALGERWDHSSGGYATDKLIF.

V and J are TRDV1 and TRDJ1; 7 bases map to TRDD2. V lost 4 bases and J lost 0; bases outside the gene matches: 8. This CDR3 region has 16 residues. Germline V gives CDR1 TSWWSYY, CDR2 QGS. CDR3 amino acids: CALGGSYGPYTDKLIF. In DNA, the CDR3 is TGTGCTCTTGGGGGTTCCTACGGTCCGTACACCGATAAACTCATCTTT.

Notes on this clone: A much bigger clone sits one base away, suggesting this may be a read error. The chain carries TRDV2 and TRDJ1, with D uncertain. The CDR3 sequence is 21 residues long. Trimming pared 0 bases from V and 0 bases from J, leaving 28 bases between. From germline, CDR1 is GEAIGNYY and CDR2 EKD. The chain's CDR3 is CACDTGCSLLSHFLYTDKLIF. The CDR3 coding sequence is TGTGCCTGTGACACCGGGTGTAGCTTACTGAGCCACTTTCTTTACACCGATAAACTCATCTTT.

V usage is TRDV1 and J usage is TRDJ1, with D perhaps matching TRDD2 (7 bases). The CDR3 spans 22 residues. Trimming removed 5 bases from V and 0 bases from J, with 34 bases in between. Per the germline V gene, CDR1 is TSWWSYY and CDR2 is QGS. The CDR3 DNA is TGTGCTCTTGGGCCCCCCTGGGGTTCCTACTGGGAGAGAGTACAGTACACCGATAAACTCATCTTT. Its protein product is CALGPPWGSYWERVQYTDKLIF.

In its sample, this clone was seen a few times. V gene TRDV1 combines with J gene TRDJ1; the D is unclear. CDR1 TSWWSYY and CDR2 QGS come from the germline V gene. V was cut by 4 bases and J by 6 bases, with 12 bases left in between. The CDR3 has 13 residues. Written as DNA, the CDR3 is TGTGCTCTTGGGGCCCCCTTACCGCATAAACTCATCTTT. This gives the protein CALGAPLPHKLIF.

This chain joins TRDV1 and TRDJ1; D might be TRDD3 (5 bases). The germline V and J ends were trimmed by 1 base and 3 bases, with 36 bases remaining between them. The germline gives CDR1 TSWWSYY, CDR2 QGS. There are 23 residues in the CDR3. The CDR3 loop reads CALGERSVRSVRGPRFFADKLIF. For the CDR3, the DNA is TGTGCTCTTGGGGAACGGAGCGTAAGGAGTGTTCGGGGGCCACGGTTCTTCGCCGATAAACTCATCTTT.

Points on this clone: This specimen includes other DNA sequences encoding the same CDR3. The chain has TRDV2 and TRDJ1, with 7 bases fitting TRDD3. The CDR3 spans 18 residues. Germline V CDR1 and CDR2: GEAIGNYY, EKD. The V and J ends lost 4 bases and 0 bases, in that order; junction bases with no gene match: 16. The CDR3 DNA is TGTGCCTGTGATACGGGGGGGATCCACCTCCCCTACACCGATAAACTCATCTTT. Amino acid sequence: CACDTGGIHLPYTDKLIF.

Concerning this clone itself: One junction end disagrees with the germline gene, perhaps due to a read error. This chain uses TRDV2 with TRDJ3; 13 nucleotides align to TRDD3. Per the germline V gene, CDR1 is GEAIGNYY and CDR2 is EKD. CDR3 length equals 21 residues. The CDR3: CACDTDTGGYASSCDTRQMFF. In nucleotides, the CDR3 is TGTGCCTGTGACACCGATACTGGGGGATACGCCAGCTCCTGTGACACCCGACAGATGTTTTTC.

The chain has TRDV2 and TRDJ1, with a tentative D call TRDD2 (6 bases). V was pared by 3 bases and J by 10 bases, with 44 bases between. The CDR3 totals 22 residues. Germline CDR1 reads GEAIGNYY; CDR2 reads EKD. The CDR3 sequence is CACDPSIFLHAASDGFTYTLIF. The CDR3 nucleotides read TGTGCCTGTGACCCCAGCATCTTCCTCCACGCGGCCAGTGACGGTTTCACCTATACACTCATCTTT.

The rearrangement uses TRDV1 and TRDJ1, with D possibly matching TRDD3 (6 bases). CDR3 size: 16 residues. Trimming pared 1 base from V and 2 bases from J, leaving 14 bases between. The germline V gene encodes CDR1 TSWWSYY and CDR2 QGS. The CDR3 loop is CALGEHAGGQTDKLIF. The CDR3 DNA follows: TGTGCTCTTGGGGAACACGCGGGGGGACAGACCGATAAACTCATCTTT.

Here the CDR3 reads CAFERPSYVARYADKLIF. The CDR3 nucleotides read TGTGCCTTTGAGAGGCCTTCCTACGTGGCCCGATACGCCGATAAACTCATCTTT. This chain links TRDV3 with TRDJ1, with 9 bases lining up with TRDD2. Unmatched junction bases numbered 19, after V lost 2 bases and J lost 3 bases. The CDR3 totals 18 residues. Germline values: CDR1 TVYSNPD, CDR2 GDNSRS (reference sequence).

This chain connects TRDV1 to TRDJ2, with TRDD3 identical over 8 bases. The J segment lost 8 bases and the V segment lost 2 bases, leaving 28 bases of the junction unmatched. From germline, CDR1 is TSWWSYY and CDR2 QGS. CDR3 size: 22 residues. CDR3 coding DNA: TGTGCTCTTGGGGAAACACAAAGGAACTGTGGGATACGCTCCCAGCTCGGGGCACAACTCTTCTTT. It yields the protein CALGETQRNCGIRSQLGAQLFF.

The chain carries TRDV3 and TRDJ1, with D hard to call. The CDR3 is 18 amino acids. CDR1 is TVYSNPD and CDR2 is GDNSRS in the germline V gene (reference sequence). Trimming removed 1 base from V and 1 base from J, with 25 bases in between. CDR3 DNA: TGTGCCTTTAAAACCTCGCGGGGCGGTACCGATATCACCGATAAACTCATCTTT. It yields the protein CAFKTSRGGTDITDKLIF.

The V gene is TRDV3, the J gene TRDJ1, with 12 bases identical to TRDD3. Trimming removed 3 bases from V and 7 bases from J; junction bases left unmatched: 9. The CDR3 length is 14 residues. The germline V gene has CDR1 TVYSNPD and CDR2 GDNSRS (reference sequence). This CDR3 is CAFRPTGGYTKLIF. The CDR3 DNA reads as TGTGCCTTCCGTCCTACTGGGGGATACACTAAACTCATCTTT.

This chain joins TRDV3 and TRDJ1; 8 bases are shared with TRDD3. The CDR3 extends over 17 amino acids. Germline CDR1 TVYSNPD, CDR2 GDNSRS (reference sequence). After removal of 3 bases from V and 5 bases from J, the junction contained 20 bases not matched to a gene. The DNA of the CDR3 is TGTGCCTTGTCCTACCCTCTGGGGGACCCCCGTGAGGATAAACTCATCTTT. Protein: CALSYPLGDPREDKLIF.

Comment on this clone: This CDR3 is also generated by other DNA sequences in the sample. This rearrangement joins TRDV2 to TRDJ1; 8 bases fit TRDD3. Germline V gene sequence: CDR1 GEAIGNYY, CDR2 EKD. The CDR3 spans 17 residues. Trimming cost V 1 base and J 0 bases; bases outside gene matches: 9. In nucleotides, the CDR3 is TGTGCCTGTGACACAGTAATGGTTGGGGGATACACCGATAAACTCATCTTT. Translating gives CACDTVMVGGYTDKLIF.

This clone was detected only a few times. Other DNA sequences from this sample encode an identical CDR3 as well. The genes are TRDV3 and TRDJ1, with D maybe TRDD3 (5 bases). Per the germline V gene, CDR1 is TVYSNPD and CDR2 is GDNSRS (reference sequence). V lost 2 bases, J lost 0 bases, and 22 bases lay in between. The CDR3 is made up of 17 amino acids. CDR3: CAFCPLGEPQYTDKLIF. In DNA form, the CDR3 reads TGTGCCTTTTGCCCCCTGGGTGAGCCCCAGTACACCGATAAACTCATCTTT. The variable domain in full, with the rest retrieved from reference TRDV3 and TRDJ1, is CDKVTQSSPDQTVASGSEVVLLCTYDTVYSNPDLFWYRIRPDYSFQFVFYGDNSRSEGADFTQGRFSVKHILTQKAFHLVISPVRTEDSATYYCAFCPLGEPQYTDKLIFGKGTRVTVEP.

This clone was counted only a few times. The chain links TRDV2 to TRDJ3, with 9 bases identical to TRDD3. The CDR3 runs 18 residues. With 3 bases clipped from V and 0 bases from J, the junction kept 5 bases outside the gene matches. Germline lookup yields CDR1 GEAIGNYY and CDR2 EKD. The CDR3 loop is CACDSGGSPSWDTRQMFF. The CDR3 DNA sequence: TGTGCCTGTGACTCTGGGGGATCCCCCTCCTGGGACACCCGACAGATGTTTTTC.

The chain links TRDV3 to TRDJ1; 11 positions agree with TRDD3. The junction had 12 bases not matched to a gene; V was cut back by 5 bases and J by 4 bases. Germline values: CDR1 TVYSNPD, CDR2 GDNSRS (reference sequence). The CDR3 extends over 15 amino acids. The CDR3 protein is CAQGGLGDRSDKLIF. The DNA of the CDR3 is TGTGCCCAGGGGGGACTGGGGGATAGGAGCGATAAACTCATCTTT.

Details on this clone: Its ends do not fully match the called genes, so a read error is possible. The V and J genes are TRDV3 and TRDJ1, with D possibly called TRDD2 or TRDD3 (5 bases each). Germline V CDR1 and CDR2: TVYSNPD, GDNSRS (reference sequence). The CDR3 is 20 amino acids. In DNA form, the CDR3 reads TGTGCCTTTACAGTCACTTGTCCCTACTGGTGGGCTGAGTACACCGATACACTCATCTTT. This codes for CAFTVTCPYWWAEYTDTLIF.

A remark on this clone: The junction and the germline gene differ at one end; a read error may be behind it. The chain has TRDV2 and TRDJ2, with a possible D match to TRDD3 (6 bases). CDR3 length equals 19 residues. CDR1 is GEAIGNYY and CDR2 is EKD in the germline V gene. DNA of the CDR3: TGTGCCTGTGACACCGGCGAACTCAGAGGGGGAGCTTTGACAGCAAAACTCTTCTTT. Protein product: CACDTGELRGGALTAKLFF.

Comment on this clone: Compared with germline, one end of the junction differs, possibly owing to a read error. The chain combines TRDV2 with TRDJ3; D call uncertain. The germline V gene has CDR1 GEAIGNYY and CDR2 EKD. There are 21 residues in the CDR3. The CDR3: CACDTDPASVVSSCDTRQMFF. CDR3 DNA sequence: TGTGCCTGTGACACCGATCCCGCCTCGGTGGTCAGCTCCTGCGACACCCGACAGATGTTTTTC.

The V and J genes are TRDV2 and TRDJ1, with 10 bases that match TRDD3. The CDR3 consists of 18 residues. The J segment lost 4 bases and the V segment lost 5 bases, leaving 18 bases of the junction unmatched. CDR1 and CDR2 from the germline V gene are GEAIGNYY and EKD. The CDR3 loop is CACVSLCMGGIRIDKLIF. Written as DNA, the CDR3 is TGTGCCTGTGTAAGCCTTTGTATGGGGGGGATACGAATCGATAAACTCATCTTT.

About this clone: One end of the junction does not line up with germline, which may come from a read error. The J gene is TRDJ1, the V gene TRDV1; D may be TRDD2 (6 bases). The CDR3 loop spans 20 amino acids. Germline assignment: CDR1 TSWWSYY and CDR2 QGS. The CDR3 sequence: CALGEPQVLPASLYTDNLIF. CDR3 DNA sequence: TGTGCTCTTGGGGAACCCCAGGTCCTACCCGCTTCATTGTACACCGATAACCTCATCTTT.

J is TRDJ3 and V is TRDV1; 11 positions match TRDD3. V gave up 9 bases and J gave up 0 bases; unmatched junction bases: 13. Germline loops: CDR1 TSWWSYY, CDR2 QGS. The CDR3 sequence is 20 residues long. The CDR3 DNA sequence: TGTGCTCTCACTGGAAACTGGGGGATAGAGAACTCCTGGGACACCCGACAGATGTTTTTC. Its translation is CALTGNWGIENSWDTRQMFF.